A selection of T cell receptor beta chains follows, all from one sample in a study of blood T cell repertoires in COVID-19. Sequenced by immunoSEQ multiplex PCR; TCRdb stores in-frame clones only, minus some. The repertoire holds roughly 100,000 clones, with roughly nine tenths as singletons. Sequencing was carried out using peripheral blood. The receptors here all came from a human donor in a cohort sampled during active COVID-19. The CDR3 runs from the conserved cysteine through the conserved F or W.

j_call v_call cdr3_aa
TRBJ2-3 TRBV10-1 CASNWRGTDTQYF
TRBJ2-7 TRBV29-1 CSVESSGVRGGEQYF
TRBJ2-1 TRBV5-1 CASSSRQGSGNEQFF
TRBJ2-7 TRBV27 CASGGHPYEQYF
TRBJ2-5 TRBV25-1 CASSEWGQGGSETQYF
TRBJ2-7 TRBV4-1 CASSQEGLGTYEQYF
TRBJ2-5 TRBV5-1 CATSGGDQETQYF
TRBJ1-4 TRBV10-3 CAISEARGDNEKLFF
TRBJ2-3 TRBV5-1 CASSKTGTSEDTQYF
TRBJ2-7 TRBV9 CASSVSGSGSYEQYF